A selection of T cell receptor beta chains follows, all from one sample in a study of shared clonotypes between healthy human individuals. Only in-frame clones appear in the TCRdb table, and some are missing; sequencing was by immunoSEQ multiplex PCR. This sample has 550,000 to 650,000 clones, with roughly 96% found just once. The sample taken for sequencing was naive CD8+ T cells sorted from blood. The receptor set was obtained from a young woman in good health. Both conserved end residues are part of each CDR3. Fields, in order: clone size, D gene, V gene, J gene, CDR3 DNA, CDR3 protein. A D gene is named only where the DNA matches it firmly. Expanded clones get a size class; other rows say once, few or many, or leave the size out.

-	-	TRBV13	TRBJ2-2	TGTGCCAGCAGCATTCAGAGCGGGGAGCTGTTTTTT	CASSIQSGELFF
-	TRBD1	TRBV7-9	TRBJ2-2	TGTGCCAGCACCTATTCATTCCGGGACAGGGTCACCGGGGAGCTGTTTTTT	CASTYSFRDRVTGELFF
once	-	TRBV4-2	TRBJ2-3	TGTGCCAGCAGCCCCGGACTACATACGCAGTATTTT	CASSPGLHTQYF
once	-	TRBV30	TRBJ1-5	TGTGCCTGGAGCGCATCGGGACACTACACTCAGCCCCAGCATTTT	CAWSASGHYTQPQHF
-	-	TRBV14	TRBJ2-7	TGTGCCAGCAGCCCAACATCTGGGTGGGGTACGTACTTC	CASSPTSGWGTYF
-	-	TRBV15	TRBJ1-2	TGTGCCACCAGTATCGCTCCGGACAGCTATGGCTACACCTTC	CATSIAPDSYGYTF
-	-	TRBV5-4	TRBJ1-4	TGTGCCAGCAGCTTGGAAACAGCAGAAAAACTGTTTTTT	CASSLETAEKLFF
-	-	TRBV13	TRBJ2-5	TGTGCCAGCAGCTTAGAAGAGACCCAGTACTTC	CASSLEETQYF
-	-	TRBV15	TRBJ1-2	TGTGCCACCAGCTCGAGACAGGACGGCTACACCTTC	CATSSRQDGYTF
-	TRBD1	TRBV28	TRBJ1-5	TGTGCCAGCAGTTTGACAGGGGAATATCAGCCCCAGCATTTT	CASSLTGEYQPQHF
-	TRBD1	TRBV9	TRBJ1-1	TGTGCCAGCAGCGTAGCCTCGGGACAGGGCGCCACTGAAGCTTTCTTT	CASSVASGQGATEAFF
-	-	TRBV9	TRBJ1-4	TGTGCCAGCAGCACCAGCGGTCACAGGGACGATGAAAAACTGTTTTTT	CASSTSGHRDDEKLFF
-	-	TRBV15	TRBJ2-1	TGTGCCACCAGCAGAGGAGAAACTAGCAGCAATGAGCAGTTCTTC	CATSRGETSSNEQFF
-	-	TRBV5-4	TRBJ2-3	TGTGCCAGCAGCGAGGGGGGTTATACGCAGTATTTT	CASSEGGYTQYF
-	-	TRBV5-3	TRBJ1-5	TGTGCCAGAAGCCCCTTACTGTATGCAGCCCAGCATTTT	CARSPLLYAAQHF
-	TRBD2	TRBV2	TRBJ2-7	TGTGCCAGCAGTGGGGAGGGATACCCCTACGAGCAGTACTTC	CASSGEGYPYEQYF
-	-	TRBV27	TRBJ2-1	TGTGCCAGCAGCCACTTCTCCGGGACATCCTACAATGAGCAGTTCTTC	CASSHFSGTSYNEQFF
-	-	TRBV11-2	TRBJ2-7	TGTGCCAGCAGCTTGCAGCTGGGGGTGGTCTACGAGCAGTACTTC	CASSLQLGVVYEQYF
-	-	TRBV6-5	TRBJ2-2	TGTGCCAGCAGCCCCGCTCGGAGAGAGGGAGAGCTGTTTTTT	CASSPARREGELFF
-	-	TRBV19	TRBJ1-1	TGTGCCAGTAGTATTGGGGCGAACACTGAAGCTTTCTTT	CASSIGANTEAFF
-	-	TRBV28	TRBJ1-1	TGTGCCAGCAAACTTAAGAAAGGGATAAACACTGAAGCTTTCTTT	CASKLKKGINTEAFF
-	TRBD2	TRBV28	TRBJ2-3	TGTGCCAGCAGTTTTCTGGGACTAGCGGGAGAGACAGATACGCAGTATTTT	CASSFLGLAGETDTQYF
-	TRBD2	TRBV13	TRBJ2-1	TGTGCCAGCAGCTTAGGACTAGCGGGAGGCCTCATCTACAATGAGCAGTTCTTC	CASSLGLAGGLIYNEQFF
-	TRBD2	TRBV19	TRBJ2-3	TGTGCCAGTACCCCCGGGGGGGGCGGTTTGCCAGATACGCAGTATTTT	CASTPGGGGLPDTQYF
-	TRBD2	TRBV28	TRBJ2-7	TGTGCCAGCAGTCCTTTGGGACTAGCGGGAGGGGGATACGAGCAGTACTTC	CASSPLGLAGGGYEQYF
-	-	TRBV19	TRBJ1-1	TGTGCCAGTGGGCGGGTTTCCAACACTGAAGCTTTCTTT	CASGRVSNTEAFF
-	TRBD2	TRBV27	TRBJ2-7	TGTGCCAGCAGTTTAGATAGCGGGAGTGGTCCCGAGCAGTACTTC	CASSLDSGSGPEQYF
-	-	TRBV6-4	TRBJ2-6	TGTGCCAGCAGTGAGGGGGGCCTCAGCTCTGGGGCCAACGTCCTGACTTTC	CASSEGGLSSGANVLTF
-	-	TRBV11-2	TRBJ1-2	TGTGCCAGCAGCTTAGTTGATGCGGATGGCTACACCTTC	CASSLVDADGYTF
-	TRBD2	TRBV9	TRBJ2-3	TGTGCCAGCAGCGTAGAGGCGGGGGTCACAGATACGCAGTATTTT	CASSVEAGVTDTQYF
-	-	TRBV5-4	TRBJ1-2	TGTGCCAGCAGCTTGGGATCGTCGTTGACGGATGGCTACACCTTC	CASSLGSSLTDGYTF
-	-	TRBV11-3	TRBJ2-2	TGTGCCAGCAGCCCCACAGGGAGACTCGGGGACACCGGGGAGCTGTTTTTT	CASSPTGRLGDTGELFF
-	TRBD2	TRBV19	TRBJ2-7	TGTGCCAGTAGTATAGATGCAGCGGGGGGCTCCTACGAGCAGTACTTC	CASSIDAAGGSYEQYF
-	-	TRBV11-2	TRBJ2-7	TGTGCCAGTGCTAGACAGACCGGGGCCGCCTACGAGCAGTACTTC	CASARQTGAAYEQYF
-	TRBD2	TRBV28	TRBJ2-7	TGTGCCAGCGGAGGGACTAGCGAGTACTACGAGCAGTACTTC	CASGGTSEYYEQYF
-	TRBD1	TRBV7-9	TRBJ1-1	TGTGCCAGCAGCTTAACCGGGACAGGGAATGAGGCTTTCTTT	CASSLTGTGNEAFF
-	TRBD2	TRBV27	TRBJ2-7	TGTGCCAGCAGCCCTAGGACTAGCGGACCCCGAATCCTAGCTCCGGGCGAGCAGTACTTC	CASSPRTSGPRILAPGEQYF
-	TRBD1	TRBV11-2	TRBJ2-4	TGTGCCAGCAGCTTCATTGGCACAGGGGGCTTTGCCAAAAACATTCAGTACTTC	CASSFIGTGGFAKNIQYF
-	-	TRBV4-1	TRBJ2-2	TGCGCCAGCAGCCAGCCCCCTGGGGAGCTGTTTTTT	CASSQPPGELFF
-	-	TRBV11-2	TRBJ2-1	TGTGCCAGCAGCCCAAGCGGTAGCCAATACAATGAGCAGTTCTTC	CASSPSGSQYNEQFF
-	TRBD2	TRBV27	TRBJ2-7	TGTGCCAGCAGTTCGACTAGCGGAGGGTACGAGCAGTACTTC	CASSSTSGGYEQYF
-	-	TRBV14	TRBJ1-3	TGTGCCAGCAGCCAAGAAGTTATCTCTGGAAACACCATATATTTT	CASSQEVISGNTIYF
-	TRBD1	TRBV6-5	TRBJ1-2	TGTGCCAGCAGTTACTCAAAGACAGGGGTGAGCGGCTACACCTTC	CASSYSKTGVSGYTF
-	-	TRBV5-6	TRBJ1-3	TGTGCCAGCAGCTTCGGGGGACACTCTGGAAACACCATATATTTT	CASSFGGHSGNTIYF
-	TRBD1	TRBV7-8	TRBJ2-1	TGTGCCAGCAGCTCTACAGGGGTCAGCTACAATGAGCAGTTCTTC	CASSSTGVSYNEQFF
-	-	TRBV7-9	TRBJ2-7	TGTGCCAGCAGCTTAGCGCTTGTCGCCGGGACGGTTAGCTCCTACGAGCAGTACTTC	CASSLALVAGTVSSYEQYF
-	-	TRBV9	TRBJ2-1	TGTGCCAGCAGCCCCCCCACCATGTACAGGGCGATAGCTAATGAGCAGTTCTTC	CASSPPTMYRAIANEQFF
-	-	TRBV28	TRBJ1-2	TGTGCCAGCAGTTTTCCGCCCAGGCGAGGCTATGGCTACACCTTC	CASSFPPRRGYGYTF
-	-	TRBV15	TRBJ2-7	TGTGCCACCAGCAGAGTCGGGGGAGCCTACGAGCAGTACTTC	CATSRVGGAYEQYF
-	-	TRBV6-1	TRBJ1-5	TGTGCCAGCAGTGAACCCGGGTTAAATCAGCCCCAGCATTTT	CASSEPGLNQPQHF
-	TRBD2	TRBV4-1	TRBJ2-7	TGCGCCAGCAGCCAAGGAGCGGGAGGATACTACGAGCAGTACTTC	CASSQGAGGYYEQYF
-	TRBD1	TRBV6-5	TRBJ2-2	TGTGCCAGCAGCCGGACAGGGTCGGCCGGGGAGCTGTTTTTT	CASSRTGSAGELFF
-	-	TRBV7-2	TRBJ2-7	TGTGCCAGCAGCTTATACGGCGGGGCGTCCTACGAGCAGTACTTC	CASSLYGGASYEQYF
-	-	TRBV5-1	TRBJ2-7	TGCGCCAGCAGCTTGGATGGGGGTACCTACGAGCAGTACTTC	CASSLDGGTYEQYF
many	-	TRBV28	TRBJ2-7	TGTGCCAGCAGTTTGGACTACGAGCAGTACTTC	CASSLDYEQYF
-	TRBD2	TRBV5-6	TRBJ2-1	TGTGCCAGCAGCTTGCAACTAGCGGTACCCTACAATGAGCAGTTCTTC	CASSLQLAVPYNEQFF
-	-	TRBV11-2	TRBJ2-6	TGTGCCAGCAGCTTAAGGACAGCCATCTCCTCTGGGGCCAACGTCCTGACTTTC	CASSLRTAISSGANVLTF
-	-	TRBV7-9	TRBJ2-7	TGTGCCAGCAGCTTAGGGACAGACGAGCAGTACTTC	CASSLGTDEQYF
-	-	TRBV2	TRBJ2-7	TGTGCCAGCCGTGGGGACATGGCCCTCGAGCAGTACTTC	CASRGDMALEQYF